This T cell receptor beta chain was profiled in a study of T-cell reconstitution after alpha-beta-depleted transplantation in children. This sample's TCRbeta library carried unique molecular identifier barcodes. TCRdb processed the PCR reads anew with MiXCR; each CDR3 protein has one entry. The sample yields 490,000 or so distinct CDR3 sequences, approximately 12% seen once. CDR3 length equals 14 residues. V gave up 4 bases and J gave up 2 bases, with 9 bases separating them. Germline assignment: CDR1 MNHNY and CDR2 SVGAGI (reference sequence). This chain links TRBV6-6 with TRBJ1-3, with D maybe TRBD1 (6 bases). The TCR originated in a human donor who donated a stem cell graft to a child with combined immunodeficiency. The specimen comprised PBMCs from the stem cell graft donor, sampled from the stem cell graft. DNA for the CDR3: TGTGCCAGCAGTTCAGGGGCGGCTGGAAACACCATATATTTT. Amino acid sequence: CASSSGAAGNTIYF.